This TCR beta chain was identified during a study of cytomegalovirus exposure and HLA in healthy donors. The overall study: The approximately 110 validation repertoires, a later analysis reported, used the same platform as the 600 to 850 repertoires from the first cohort. Points from the study as a whole: Through in vitro validation, three CMV-associated chains were shown to be specific for CMV antigens.

Comments on this clone: The antigen is unknown.

The repertoire was sequenced with immunoSEQ multiplex PCR; TCRdb's copy has only in-frame clones and lacks some. The table includes around 60,000 clones, around 90% detected once. The donors were part of the approximately 120-subject validation cohort, which stood apart from the approximately 630-subject first cohort. Germline V CDR1 and CDR2: SGHTS, YDEGEE. Trimming removed 3 bases from V and 6 bases from J; junction bases left unmatched: 7. The CDR3 is 14 residues long. V usage is TRBV5-8 and J usage is TRBJ2-7, with 9 bases identical to TRBD1. The sample comprised PBMCs. This TCR came from a woman under 30 in good health and CMV-seronegative. CDR3 nucleotide sequence: TGTGCCAGCAGCTCCGGGACAGGGCTAATCGAGCAGTACTTC. It is translated as CASSSGTGLIEQYF.